A single sample is the source of the 9 T cell receptor beta chains below, sequenced in a study of early T cells in non-severe SARS-CoV-2 infection. MiXCR, applied by TCRdb to the 5' RACE reads, yields one record per CDR3 protein. The sample consists of some 57,000 distinct CDR3 sequences, more than 9% of them appearing once. Sequencing was carried out using whole blood. Every receptor here comes from an adult who was a healthcare worker with PCR-confirmed SARS-CoV-2 infection or an uninfected control (not recorded which).

The sample holds one count of this clonotype. A read error may be the cause here, since a much bigger clone is one base away. This chain links TRBV18 with TRBJ1-6; D is uncertain. This CDR3 is built from 13 residues. CDR1 and CDR2 from the germline V gene are KGHSH and LQKENI. CDR3 nucleotides: TGTGCCAGCTCCCAGGATTTTAATTCACCCCTCGATTTT. Amino acids: CASSQDFNSPLDF.

In regard to this clonotype: At one boundary the junction diverges from the germline segment, which might be a read error. This chain links TRBV4-3 with TRBJ2-3; unclear D gene. This CDR3 is 13 amino acids long. The V gene's germline CDR1 is LGHNA and CDR2 YSLEER. The CDR3 loop reads CASSQDPGLDSIF. The CDR3 DNA sequence: TGCGCCAGCAGCCAAGATCCCGGCCTCGACTCGATATTT.

This clonotype has more than one count but fewer than ten. V gene TRBV5-8 combines with J gene TRBJ1-5; perhaps TRBD1 as D (6 bases). This CDR3 spans 14 amino acids. Germline CDR1 SGHTS, CDR2 YDEGEE. The germline V and J ends were trimmed by 2 bases and 6 bases, with 12 bases remaining between them. CDR3: CASSLQGSGQPQHF. CDR3 bases: TGTGCCAGCAGCTTACAGGGATCAGGTCAGCCCCAGCATTTT.

The rearrangement joins TRBV5-1 to TRBJ2-7; maybe TRBD1 (5 bases). The CDR3 is 14 residues long. V lost 5 bases to trimming and J lost 3 bases, with 15 bases between them. Germline V lookup: CDR1 SGHRS, CDR2 YFSETQ. The CDR3 loop is CASRSMDIGYEQYF. CDR3 DNA: TGCGCCAGCAGGAGTATGGACATAGGCTACGAGCAGTACTTC.

This clonotype was found many times. V is TRBV12-3 or TRBV12-4 and J is TRBJ1-6, with 9 bases lining up with TRBD1. This CDR3 has 16 amino acids. With 2 bases clipped from V and 4 bases from J, the junction kept 3 bases outside the gene matches. The CDR3 bases are TGTGCCAGCAGTTTAACAGGGGGCGCTTATAATTCACCCCTCCACTTT. Amino acids: CASSLTGGAYNSPLHF.

This clonotype was found many times. This chain uses TRBV24-1 with TRBJ2-1, with D perhaps TRBD1 (6 bases). CDR1 and CDR2 from the germline V gene are KGHDR and SFDVKD. The ends were cut back, 3 bases at V and 3 bases at J, with 20 bases in the middle. This CDR3 is built from 18 residues. In nucleotides, the CDR3 is TGTGCCACCAGTGATCCCTCCCCGCAAAAGGGGGTCTACAATGAGCAGTTCTTC. The encoded protein is CATSDPSPQKGVYNEQFF.

The V and J genes are TRBV28 and TRBJ2-2; a possible D gene is TRBD2 (5 bases). The V and J ends lost 3 bases and 3 bases respectively, with 11 bases between them. This CDR3 has 15 amino acids. Germline CDR1 MDHEN, CDR2 SYDVKM. The CDR3 DNA reads as TGTGCCAGCAGTTTTAGGACTCCCGACACCGGGGAGCTGTTTTTT. As protein: CASSFRTPDTGELFF.

Ten or more counts support this clonotype. The rearrangement joins TRBV20-1 to TRBJ2-3; TRBD1 is a possible D gene (6 bases). CDR1 is DFQATT, CDR2 SNEGSKA, per germline (reference sequence). V was trimmed by 0 bases and J by 5 bases, leaving 15 bases between them. The length of the CDR3 is 15 residues. CDR3 protein: CSARDLAGEEDTQYF. The CDR3 coding sequence is TGCAGTGCTAGAGATCTGGCAGGGGAAGAAGATACGCAGTATTTT.

This clonotype was detected only a few times. This chain joins TRBV3-1 and TRBJ2-7, with no clear D. The CDR3 spans 16 residues. Deletions cut 0 bases from V and 0 bases from J, with 12 bases between. The germline V gene encodes CDR1 LGHDT and CDR2 YNNKEL (reference sequence). The CDR3 DNA follows: TGTGCCAGCAGCCAAGAACGTACCCCGAGCTCCTACGAGCAGTACTTC. It yields the protein CASSQERTPSSYEQYF.